The rows below give T cell receptor beta chains drawn from one sample of a study of blood T cell repertoires in COVID-19. Data came from immunoSEQ multiplex PCR; TCRdb stores just in-frame clones and leaves some out. This repertoire shows about 220,000 clones, 88% found once; its top ten account for around 15%. Sequenced: PBMCs or T cells enriched from blood (not recorded which). Source of these receptors: a woman aged 45-65 years with acute COVID-19. Each CDR3 is given with its conserved first and last residue. Fields, in order: V gene, J gene, D gene, clone size, CDR3 protein, CDR3 DNA. D genes are given only for firm matches. Size is omitted from some rows. Given values are once, few, many or a class for expanded clones.

TRBV30	TRBJ1-5	-	-	CAWSPGQYDQPQHF	TGTGCCTGGAGCCCTGGACAGTACGATCAGCCCCAGCATTTT
TRBV7-2	TRBJ2-1	TRBD2	-	CASSFLRLAAGHSYNEQFF	TGTGCCAGCAGCTTCTTAAGACTAGCGGCTGGCCACTCCTACAATGAGCAGTTCTTC
TRBV7-8	TRBJ1-5	-	once	CASSSYSNQPQHF	TGTGCCAGCAGCTCCTATAGCAATCAGCCCCAGCATTTT
TRBV28	TRBJ1-2	-	-	CASASNYGYTF	TGTGCCAGCGCTAGTAACTATGGCTACACCTTC
TRBV7-9	TRBJ2-2	TRBD1	-	CASSPGTGDLTGELFF	TGTGCCAGCAGCCCAGGGACAGGGGATCTCACCGGGGAGCTGTTTTTT
TRBV7-9	TRBJ2-3	TRBD1	few	CASSLPRGPGDTQYF	TGTGCCAGCAGCTTGCCCAGGGGGCCGGGAGATACGCAGTATTTT
TRBV3-1/TRBV3-2	TRBJ1-1	-	-	CASSQGGGTEAFF	TGTGCCAGCAGCCAAGGCGGGGGAACTGAAGCTTTCTTT
TRBV19	TRBJ2-7	TRBD2	-	CASSKKGTSGNYEQYF	TGTGCCAGTAGCAAAAAAGGGACTAGCGGGAACTACGAGCAGTACTTC
TRBV12-3/TRBV12-4	TRBJ1-6	TRBD1	-	CASSAGQASPLHF	TGTGCCAGCAGCGCTGGACAGGCTTCACCCCTCCACTTT
TRBV3-1/TRBV3-2	TRBJ1-1	TRBD1	once	CASSQDDREYEAFF	TGTGCCAGCAGCCAAGACGACAGGGAGTATGAAGCTTTCTTT
TRBV7-9	TRBJ2-1	-	-	CASSLLYGEQFF	TGTGCCAGCAGCTTATTATACGGTGAGCAGTTCTTC
TRBV28	TRBJ1-5	TRBD1	-	CASSPGQGGQPQHF	TGTGCCAGCAGTCCTGGACAGGGTGGACAGCCCCAGCATTTT
TRBV5-8	TRBJ1-5	-	-	CASSWRTRNQPQHF	TGTGCCAGCAGCTGGAGAACGCGCAATCAGCCCCAGCATTTT
TRBV9	TRBJ2-7	-	-	CASSVGSNTYEQYF	TGTGCCAGCAGCGTAGGCTCTAATACCTACGAGCAGTACTTC
TRBV6-1	TRBJ2-5	TRBD2	-	CASSEFVTSGREYQETQYF	TGTGCCAGCAGTGAATTCGTGACTAGCGGGAGAGAGTACCAAGAGACCCAGTACTTC
TRBV20-1	TRBJ1-2	-	-	CCASYYGYTF	TGCTGTGCTTCTTACTATGGCTACACCTTC
TRBV5-1	TRBJ2-1	TRBD2	-	CASSWGLAGGPDEQFF	TGCGCCAGCAGCTGGGGACTAGCGGGAGGGCCGGATGAGCAGTTCTTC
TRBV6-5	TRBJ1-4	TRBD1	-	CASSRDRGNEKLFF	TGTGCCAGCAGCCGGGACAGGGGGAATGAAAAACTGTTTTTT
TRBV24-1	TRBJ2-7	-	once	CATSDSAGYEQYF	TGTGCCACCAGTGATTCCGCAGGGTACGAGCAGTACTTC
TRBV30	TRBJ1-5	-	-	CAWTPRRGGNQPQHF	TGTGCCTGGACCCCCCGTCGGGGGGGAAATCAGCCCCAGCATTTT
TRBV20-1	TRBJ2-7	TRBD1	-	CSASAHTGDSYEQYF	TGCAGTGCCAGTGCCCATACAGGGGATTCTTACGAGCAGTACTTC
TRBV28	TRBJ1-6	-	-	CASSTPKGQNDNSPLHF	TGTGCCAGCAGTACCCCAAAGGGACAAAACGATAATTCACCCCTCCACTTT
TRBV11-3	TRBJ2-2	-	-	CASSSEAGELFF	TGTGCCAGCAGCTCGGAGGCCGGGGAGCTGTTTTTT
TRBV2	TRBJ1-2	-	-	CASRGTDYYGYTF	TGTGCCAGCAGGGGGACTGATTACTATGGCTACACCTTC
TRBV30	TRBJ2-7	-	-	CAWSFSGTYEQYF	TGTGCCTGGAGTTTCTCCGGGACCTACGAGCAGTACTTC
TRBV6-5	TRBJ1-1	TRBD1	-	CASIGTVNTEAFF	TGTGCCAGCATTGGGACAGTAAACACTGAAGCTTTCTTT